This TCR beta chain derives from a study of shared clonotypes between healthy human individuals. General observations from the study: Shared clonotypes: about 4.6% naive CD4, about 3.5% naive CD8, roughly 2.4% memory CD4, about 0.41% memory CD8.

A word on this clone: Antigen: not known.

Germline CDR1 SGDLS, CDR2 YYNGEE. Trimming cost V 6 bases and J 0 bases, with 13 bases left between them. CDR3 length: 16 residues. Cells designated naive CD8 were CD45RO-negative and were positively selected for CCR7, with terminally differentiated effector memory CD45RA+ cells excluded. Sequencing used immunoSEQ multiplex PCR; TCRdb keeps in-frame clones, though not all of them. The sample lists around 2.1 million clones, about 93% seen once, with roughly 1.7% in the top ten. The specimen sequenced was naive CD8+ T cells from PBMCs. The rearrangement uses TRBV9 and TRBJ2-6, with no clear D. This TCR derives from a man between 18 and 29 years old in good health. Some clones in this sample may be carry-over from other donors' samples. In nucleotides, the CDR3 is TGTGCCAGCACCAGCTCATGGCGCTCTGGGGCCAACGTCCTGACTTTC. This sequence encodes CASTSSWRSGANVLTF.